These T cell receptor beta chains were read from a single sample in a study of neurological immune-mediated disorders. In TCRdb, the 5' RACE reads were re-called with MiXCR into one record per CDR3 protein. This sample has 84,000 or so distinct CDR3 sequences, with about 13% found just once. Source material: PBMCs. The receptors here all came from a female donor with HTLV-1-associated myelopathy (HAM/TSP). Both conserved end residues are part of each CDR3. D genes are given only for firm matches. The listing skips clone size in some rows; elsewhere it reads once, few, many or a size class.

CDR3 length	V gene	J gene	D gene	clone size	CDR3 protein	CDR3 DNA
14	TRBV7-9	TRBJ2-3	NA	many	CASSLFGVSDTQYF	TGTGCCAGCAGCTTATTTGGGGTATCAGATACGCAGTATTTT
14	TRBV7-9	TRBJ2-5	NA	NA	CASSWGSTGETQYF	TGTGCCAGCAGCTGGGGGAGTACTGGAGAGACCCAGTACTTC
16	TRBV4-2	TRBJ2-1	TRBD1	many	CASSPTGASSYNEQFF	TGTGCCAGCAGCCCCACAGGGGCCAGCTCCTACAATGAGCAGTTCTTC
13	TRBV5-5	TRBJ2-2	NA	many	CASSPRFAGELFF	TGTGCCAGCAGCCCAAGGTTCGCCGGGGAGCTGTTTTTT
15	TRBV5-1	TRBJ1-1	NA	many	CASTLGGSMNTEAFF	TGCGCCAGCACCCTTGGAGGGTCCATGAACACTGAAGCTTTCTTT
17	TRBV4-2	TRBJ2-3	NA	many	CASSQGGRNRGTDTQYF	TGTGCCAGCAGCCAAGGCGGAAGGAATCGGGGCACAGATACGCAGTATTTT
13	TRBV12-3/TRBV12-4	TRBJ2-2	NA	NA	CASSFTHAVELFF	TGTGCCAGCAGTTTTACGCACGCCGTAGAGCTGTTTTTT
16	TRBV20-1	TRBJ2-7	NA	many	CSARVPRVGTSYEQYF	TGCAGTGCTAGGGTACCCCGGGTCGGGACATCCTACGAGCAGTACTTC
15	TRBV7-9	TRBJ1-2	NA	many	CASSLAASLSHGYTF	TGTGCCAGCAGCTTAGCGGCGAGCCTCTCCCATGGCTACACCTTC
14	TRBV12-3/TRBV12-4	TRBJ2-1	NA	NA	CASSPLSGYNEQFF	TGTGCCAGCAGTCCCCTCAGCGGTTACAATGAGCAGTTCTTC
18	TRBV5-5	TRBJ1-4	NA	many	CASSLGSRPLSTKEKLFF	TGTGCCAGCAGCTTGGGGTCGCGGCCGCTCTCCACAAAGGAAAAACTGTTTTTT
14	TRBV28	TRBJ1-3	NA	many	CASIGAGAGNTIYF	TGTGCCAGCATTGGGGCAGGCGCTGGAAACACCATATATTTT
16	TRBV9	TRBJ2-1	TRBD2	many	CASSVLGSGGPREQFF	TGTGCCAGCAGCGTCCTTGGGAGCGGGGGGCCTAGGGAGCAGTTCTTC
16	TRBV5-1	TRBJ2-2	NA	many	CASCRGPVGNTGELFF	TGCGCCAGCTGCCGGGGGCCGGTAGGCAACACCGGGGAGCTGTTTTTT
12	TRBV28	TRBJ2-7	NA	many	CASRLLPYEQYF	TGTGCCAGCAGGCTCTTACCCTACGAGCAGTACTTC
15	TRBV12-3/TRBV12-4	TRBJ2-2	NA	many	CASSPQIGNTGELFF	TGTGCCAGCAGTCCCCAAATCGGGAACACCGGGGAGCTGTTTTTT
16	TRBV28	TRBJ2-7	TRBD2	few	CASSSHYLAGLSGGYF	TGTGCCAGCAGTTCCCACTATCTAGCGGGGCTTTCCGGAGGGTACTTC
13	TRBV10-3	TRBJ2-7	NA	many	CASATGPAYEQYF	TGTGCCTCGGCCACAGGACCAGCCTACGAGCAGTACTTC
15	TRBV5-6	TRBJ1-5	NA	many	CASSPGGVVNQPQHF	TGTGCCAGCAGCCCCGGGGGGGTCGTTAATCAGCCCCAGCATTTT
13	TRBV7-9	TRBJ2-1	NA	many	CASNPPGWDEQFF	TGTGCCAGCAATCCCCCGGGCTGGGATGAGCAGTTCTTC
16	TRBV15	TRBJ2-2	TRBD1	NA	CFTSRAGTGNTGELFF	TGTTTCACCAGCAGAGCTGGGACAGGGAACACCGGGGAGCTGTTTTTT
16	TRBV7-8	TRBJ2-7	NA	NA	CASSLDLRENDYEQYF	TGTGCCAGCAGCTTAGACTTGAGGGAGAACGACTACGAGCAGTACTTC
21	TRBV4-2	TRBJ2-1	TRBD2	many	CASSQASSGGAPFSSYNEQFF	TGTGCCAGCAGCCAAGCGTCCAGCGGGGGGGCCCCCTTTTCCTCCTACAATGAGCAGTTCTTC
16	TRBV6-5	TRBJ2-4	NA	many	CASRRAGAEAKNIQYF	TGTGCCAGCAGGCGCGCGGGGGCTGAGGCCAAAAACATTCAGTACTTC
14	TRBV20-1	TRBJ2-1	NA	NA	CSASTAGPSNEQFF	TGCAGTGCTAGTACAGCGGGCCCCTCCAATGAGCAGTTCTTC
17	TRBV5-1	TRBJ1-2	NA	many	CASSPQMSPVPPWGYTF	TGCGCCAGCAGCCCACAGATGAGCCCGGTCCCACCGTGGGGCTACACCTTC
15	TRBV5-1	TRBJ2-5	NA	many	CASSLQGLEQETQYF	TGCGCCAGCAGCTTGCAGGGACTCGAACAAGAGACCCAGTACTTC
16	TRBV3-1	TRBJ2-7	TRBD1	NA	CASSRDAPGQGPGQYF	TGTGCCAGCAGCCGGGACGCACCGGGACAGGGACCGGGGCAGTACTTC
13	TRBV6-1	TRBJ1-3	NA	many	CASSFEAGNTIYF	TGTGCCAGCAGCTTTGAAGCTGGAAACACCATATATTTT
14	TRBV28	TRBJ2-7	TRBD1	many	CATRETGGSYEQYF	TGTGCCACCCGGGAAACAGGGGGGTCCTACGAGCAGTACTTC
15	TRBV15	TRBJ2-4	NA	NA	CATSRDWVLGDIQYF	TGTGCCACCAGCAGAGATTGGGTGTTAGGGGACATTCAGTACTTC
15	TRBV7-2	TRBJ2-1	TRBD2	many	CASSASSGGVHEQFF	TGTGCCAGCAGCGCCTCTAGCGGGGGGGTTCATGAGCAGTTCTTC
13	TRBV29-1	TRBJ2-1	NA	many	CSVVSPSGGEQFF	TGCAGCGTTGTCTCACCATCTGGGGGTGAGCAGTTCTTC
14	TRBV3-1	TRBJ1-2	NA	many	CASSQLPGNYGYTF	TGTGCCAGCAGCCAGCTACCAGGGAACTATGGCTACACCTTC
15	TRBV5-1	TRBJ2-1	TRBD2	many	CASSSFSGGAVEQFF	TGCGCCAGCAGCTCGTTTAGCGGGGGGGCCGTTGAGCAGTTCTTC
16	TRBV11-2	TRBJ2-3	TRBD2	many	CASSSTGGSSTDTQYF	TGTGCCAGCAGCTCCACGGGGGGATCGAGCACAGATACGCAGTATTTT
13	TRBV5-5	TRBJ1-2	NA	many	CASSPTGEYGYTF	TGTGCCAGCAGCCCTACGGGGGAGTATGGCTACACCTTC
15	TRBV5-1	TRBJ2-1	TRBD2	many	CASTLSGGDYNEQFF	TGCGCCAGCACCCTCAGCGGGGGAGACTACAATGAGCAGTTCTTC
12	TRBV20-1	TRBJ2-1	TRBD1	medium-sized	CSSRGLYNEQFF	TGCAGTTCAAGGGGGCTATACAATGAGCAGTTCTTC
16	TRBV9	TRBJ2-3	NA	NA	CARSVGAERGSDTQYF	TGTGCCAGAAGCGTCGGAGCTGAGAGGGGTTCAGATACGCAGTATTTT
15	TRBV5-1	TRBJ2-1	TRBD1	many	CASKRTGGGYNEQFF	TGCGCCAGCAAAAGGACAGGGGGGGGGTACAATGAGCAGTTCTTC
15	TRBV27	TRBJ2-5	NA	many	CASRLLPGVQETQYF	TGTGCCAGCAGGCTGCTCCCCGGGGTCCAAGAGACCCAGTACTTC
14	TRBV10-3	TRBJ2-7	TRBD1	many	CAISVGTATHEQYF	TGTGCCATCAGCGTCGGGACAGCAACCCACGAGCAGTACTTC
13	TRBV6-6	TRBJ1-2	NA	many	CASSYGQEYGYTF	TGTGCCAGCAGTTACGGGCAGGAGTATGGCTACACCTTC
16	TRBV4-1	TRBJ2-7	TRBD1	many	CASSQAVRQGAYEQYF	TGCGCCAGCAGCCAAGCCGTAAGACAGGGGGCTTACGAGCAGTACTTC
15	TRBV27	TRBJ1-5	TRBD1	many	CASSLGQGGVQPQHF	TGTGCCAGCAGTTTAGGACAGGGAGGAGTACAGCCCCAGCATTTT
16	TRBV15	TRBJ2-2	NA	few	CATSRDRGRITGELFF	TGTGCTACCAGCAGAGATCGAGGGCGGATTACCGGGGAGCTGTTTTTT
13	TRBV9	TRBJ1-2	NA	many	CASSALKNYGYTF	TGTGCCAGCAGCGCGTTGAAGAACTATGGCTACACCTTC
15	TRBV5-1	TRBJ2-7	NA	many	CASSWSNLGSYEQYF	TGCGCCAGCAGCTGGTCCAATCTGGGGTCCTACGAGCAGTACTTC
13	TRBV12-3/TRBV12-4	TRBJ2-1	NA	many	CASSLNRDNEQFF	TGTGCCAGCAGTTTAAACAGGGACAATGAGCAGTTCTTC
15	TRBV29-1	TRBJ2-1	NA	many	CSARTAESSYNEQFF	TGCAGCGCACGGACAGCAGAGAGCTCCTACAATGAGCAGTTCTTC
12	TRBV7-3	TRBJ2-1	TRBD1	NA	CASSSTGSEQFF	TGTGCCAGCAGCTCGACAGGGAGTGAGCAGTTCTTC
14	TRBV5-1	TRBJ2-7	NA	many	CASSFRAPPREQYF	TGCGCCAGCAGCTTCCGCGCCCCACCTCGGGAGCAGTACTTC
15	TRBV4-1	TRBJ2-7	NA	many	CASSQDDRGGLEQYF	TGCGCCAGCAGCCAAGATGACAGGGGAGGGTTGGAGCAGTACTTC
16	TRBV7-9	TRBJ2-3	TRBD2	many	CASSSSSSGGTDTQYF	TGTGCCAGCAGCTCCTCCTCTAGCGGGGGGACAGATACGCAGTATTTT